The 17 T cell receptor beta chains below were found in one sample sequenced in a study of cytomegalovirus exposure and HLA in healthy donors. Data came from immunoSEQ multiplex PCR; TCRdb stores just in-frame clones and leaves some out. The sample contains about 200,000 clones, about 81% of which appear only once. Sequenced input: PBMCs. The receptors were sampled from a woman aged 25-40 years in good health and CMV-seronegative.

This clone was seen a single time. The chain is built from TRBV10-3 and TRBJ1-2, with D possibly matching TRBD1 (6 bases). Per germline, CDR1 ENHRY and CDR2 SYGVKD. This CDR3 is 13 amino acids long. The V and J ends lost 2 bases and 8 bases respectively, with 12 bases between them. In nucleotides, the CDR3 is TGTGCCATCAGTGAGCTGGACAGTCGGGGCTACACCTTC. Its translation is CAISELDSRGYTF.

This clone was recorded once. The rearrangement links TRBV29-1 to TRBJ1-1, with D perhaps matching TRBD1 (5 bases). V was shortened by 7 bases and J by 5 bases, with 20 bases between the two germline ends. CDR1 and CDR2 (germline): SQVTM, ANQGSEA. The CDR3 has 14 residues. Here the CDR3 reads CSGCRQEGLTEAFF. In nucleotides, the CDR3 is TGCAGCGGTTGTCGGCAGGAGGGGTTAACTGAAGCTTTCTTT.

The chain joins TRBV30 to TRBJ1-3; D unresolved. The germline V gene has CDR1 GTSNPN and CDR2 SVGIG (reference sequence). The CDR3 has 13 residues. V lost 4 bases and J 2 bases, leaving 9 bases between the germline ends. The CDR3 DNA reads as TGTGCCTGGAACCCTGCGGCTGGAAACACCATATATTTT. Amino acids: CAWNPAAGNTIYF.

This rearrangement joins TRBV5-6 to TRBJ2-5; 7 bases map to TRBD1. Germline V gene lookup returns CDR1 SGHDT and CDR2 YYEEEE. This CDR3 is 13 amino acids long. V shed 6 bases, J shed 1 base, and the junction held 3 bases outside the gene matches. As DNA, the CDR3 is TGTGCCAGCAAGCACAGGGGCCAAGAGACCCAGTACTTC. Its translation is CASKHRGQETQYF.

This clone turned up a few times. One end of the junction varies from germline; a read error may be responsible. The rearrangement joins TRBV10-1 to TRBJ2-7, with a weak D call TRBD1 (5 bases). The CDR3 covers 13 residues. CDR1 and CDR2 from the germline V gene are WNHNN and SYGVQD (reference sequence). CDR3: CATSPGDSYEQYF. As DNA, the CDR3 is TGCGCCACCAGTCCCGGAGACAGCTACGAGCAGTACTTC.

This clone was detected a few times. This chain connects TRBV19 to TRBJ1-2; TRBD1 matches at 7 bases. The CDR3 has 14 amino acids. The V and J ends lost 2 bases and 2 bases, in that order; junction bases with no gene match: 2. Germline values: CDR1 LNHDA, CDR2 SQIVND (reference sequence). The CDR3 coding sequence is TGTGCCAGTAGTATACAGGGGGGAAACTATGGCTACACCTTC. This gives the protein CASSIQGGNYGYTF.

The rearrangement uses TRBV6-4 and TRBJ1-6; D is unclear. In germline, CDR1 is MRHNA, CDR2 SNTAGT. CDR3 length: 15 residues. The V end lost 2 bases, the J end lost 7 bases, and 12 bases lay between the germline ends. DNA for the CDR3: TGTGCCAGCAGTGACCTTCCAGGTGTCAATTCACCCCTCCACTTT. It codes for CASSDLPGVNSPLHF.

This clone has at least ten counts. The rearrangement joins TRBV19 to TRBJ2-7; D is perhaps TRBD2 (6 bases). The CDR3 extends over 14 amino acids. Germline V gene lookup returns CDR1 LNHDA and CDR2 SQIVND (reference sequence). The V and J ends lost 2 bases and 2 bases respectively, with 10 bases between them. In DNA, the CDR3 is TGTGCCAGTAGTATATCGGAGGGCCCCTACGAGCAGTACTTC. It translates to CASSISEGPYEQYF.

The rearrangement uses TRBV19 and TRBJ1-2; the D is unclear. This CDR3 comprises 11 residues. Trimming left V 5 bases short and J 8 bases short, with 9 bases between. Germline CDR1 and CDR2: LNHDA and SQIVND (reference sequence). CDR3 amino acids: CASSLSSGYTF. CDR3 sequence (DNA): TGTGCCAGTAGTCTTTCAAGCGGCTACACCTTC.

The chain employs TRBV19 and TRBJ2-1, with D unclear. CDR1 LNHDA and CDR2 SQIVND come from the germline V gene (reference sequence). This CDR3 has 13 residues. The V gene lost 3 bases and the J gene lost 4 bases, with 7 bases spanning the gap. The CDR3 DNA sequence: TGTGCCAGTAGTATGAGCGCTTACAATGAGCAGTTCTTC. Amino acid sequence: CASSMSAYNEQFF.

The gene calls are TRBV27 and TRBJ1-5, with 9 bases matching TRBD1. V lost 5 bases to trimming and J lost 2 bases; unmatched junction nucleotides: 13. The CDR3 runs to 18 residues. Germline V gene data show CDR1 as MNHEY and CDR2 as SMNVEV (reference sequence). The CDR3 here is CASSRRGVDRGGNQPQHF. The CDR3 DNA is TGTGCCAGCAGTCGGAGGGGGGTGGACAGGGGCGGCAATCAGCCCCAGCATTTT.

This chain joins TRBV11-2 and TRBJ2-3; 7 bases are shared with TRBD2. The germline gives CDR1 SGHAT, CDR2 FQNNGV. The ends lost 8 bases at V and 2 bases at J; junction bases unmatched: 1. The CDR3 loop spans 12 amino acids. The CDR3 protein is CASGGVTDTQYF. The CDR3 region has the DNA TGTGCCAGCGGGGGGGTCACAGATACGCAGTATTTT.

V is TRBV4-1 and J is TRBJ2-1, with D perhaps TRBD2 (6 bases). CDR1 and CDR2 (germline): MGHRA, YSYEKL. Trimming stripped 4 bases from V and 8 bases from J, with 21 bases between. The CDR3 has 16 amino acids. CDR3 DNA: TGCGCCAGCAGCCGACCCCTAGCGACCCTATCCCATGAGCAGTTCTTC. Translated: CASSRPLATLSHEQFF.

The chain uses TRBV2 and TRBJ2-7; 7 bases align to TRBD1. The CDR3 runs 12 residues. The trim removed 6 bases at V and 5 bases at J, leaving 4 bases unmatched. Germline-derived CDR1 and CDR2 are SNHLY and FYNNEI. This CDR3 reads CASSLQGNEQYF. The CDR3 DNA reads TGTGCCAGCAGCCTACAGGGGAACGAGCAGTACTTC.

This clone is a singleton in its sample. V is TRBV5-6 and J is TRBJ2-6; D perhaps matches TRBD2 (6 bases). CDR1 and CDR2 (germline): SGHDT, YYEEEE. This CDR3 spans 13 amino acids. Deletions cut 1 base from V and 13 bases from J, with 12 bases between. CDR3 in DNA: TGTGCCAGCAGCTTGTCCGGGGGAAAAGTCCTGACTTTC. It encodes CASSLSGGKVLTF.

This rearrangement joins TRBV7-3 to TRBJ2-6, with TRBD1 matching over 9 bases. The V and J ends lost 5 bases and 4 bases, in that order; junction bases with no gene match: 15. The CDR3 extends over 19 amino acids. Germline values: CDR1 SGHTA, CDR2 FQGTGA. The chain's CDR3 is CASSPLIRTGVGGANVLTF. The CDR3 DNA follows: TGTGCCAGCAGCCCCCTGATCAGGACAGGGGTTGGAGGGGCCAACGTCCTGACTTTC.

J is TRBJ2-7 and V is TRBV10-3; D call uncertain. The CDR3 contains 12 residues. Trimming removed 3 bases at V and 0 bases at J, with 3 bases between. Germline V gives CDR1 ENHRY, CDR2 SYGVKD. CDR3 nucleotide sequence: TGTGCCATCAGTGACAGCTCCTACGAGCAGTACTTC. This sequence encodes CAISDSSYEQYF.